This TCR beta chain was identified during a study of beta chain features in type 1 diabetes. The study, taken as a whole, reports: VDJ junctions from type 1 diabetes patients carried fewer insertions and larger deletions.

CDR1 is LNHNV and CDR2 is YYDKDF in the germline V gene (reference sequence). This CDR3 spans 15 amino acids. With 2 bases clipped from V and 2 bases from J, the junction kept 4 bases outside the gene matches. Expressed TCRB transcripts were sequenced because the entire RNA isolate underwent reverse transcription. The data were produced by immunoSEQ multiplex PCR, yet TCRdb's version contains in-frame clones alone and is incomplete. This table holds under 800,000 clones, 15% to 17% found once. Comments on this clone: Its antigen is unidentified.

Using CD45RO/CCR7/CD25/CD127/CD95/CD27, CD4+ naive, central memory, regulatory and stem cell-like memory cells were sorted. The chain links TRBV15 to TRBJ2-7; 9 bases are shared with TRBD1. Sequenced sample: naive CD4+ T cells from blood. The clonotype originates from a man younger than 35 in good health. CDR3 region: CATSRTGQGTYEQYF. The CDR3 nucleotides read TGTGCCACCAGCAGAACGGGACAGGGAACCTACGAGCAGTACTTC.